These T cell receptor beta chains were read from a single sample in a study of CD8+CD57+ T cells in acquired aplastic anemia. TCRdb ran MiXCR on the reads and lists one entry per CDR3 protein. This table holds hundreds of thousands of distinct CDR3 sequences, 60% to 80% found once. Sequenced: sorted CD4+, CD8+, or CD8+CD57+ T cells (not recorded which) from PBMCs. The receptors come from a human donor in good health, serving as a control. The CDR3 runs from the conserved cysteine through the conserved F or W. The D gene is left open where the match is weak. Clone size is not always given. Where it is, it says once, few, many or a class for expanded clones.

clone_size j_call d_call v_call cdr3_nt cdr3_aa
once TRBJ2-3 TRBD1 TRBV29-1 TGCAGCGTTGATCCCCAGACAGGGTCAGATACGCAGTATTTT CSVDPQTGSDTQYF
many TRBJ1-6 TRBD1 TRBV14 TGTGCCAGCAGCCGACCGCGACAGGGTGGAAATTCACCCCTCCACTTT CASSRPRQGGNSPLHF
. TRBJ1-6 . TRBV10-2 TGTGCCAGCAGTGGCTCTCGGGGCAGTAATTCTCCCCTCCTCTTT CASSGSRGSNSPLLF
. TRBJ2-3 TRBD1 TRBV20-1 TGCAGTGCTAGGGGGACAGTGAGCACAGATACGCAGTATTTT CSARGTVSTDTQYF
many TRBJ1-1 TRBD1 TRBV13 TGTGCCAGCAGCTTAGCGTGGGACAGGGGGCGCGGATCGGACACTGAAGCTTTCTTT CASSLAWDRGRGSDTEAFF
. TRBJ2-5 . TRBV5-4 TGTGCCAGCAGTACCGATATGGGCGACACAGAGACCCAGTACTTC CASSTDMGDTETQYF
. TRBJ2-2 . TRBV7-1 TGTGCCAGCAGGGGGCCCAGGGCGAACTACGGGGAGCTGTTTTTT CASRGPRANYGELFF
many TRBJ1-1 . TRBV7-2 TGTGCCAGCAGCTTTGGACATAACACTGAAGCTTTCTTT CASSFGHNTEAFF
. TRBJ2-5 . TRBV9 TGCGCCAGCAGCGGAGGACAAGAGACCCATTACTTC CASSGGQETHYF
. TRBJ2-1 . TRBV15 TGTGCCACCAGCAGAGAAATCGATGAGCATGTCTTC CATSREIDEHVF
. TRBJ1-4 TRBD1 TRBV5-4 TGTGCCAGCAGCTCTTCAGGGGGATTTGAAAAACTGTTTTTT CASSSSGGFEKLFF
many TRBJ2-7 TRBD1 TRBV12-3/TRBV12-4 TGTGCCAGCAGTCGCAACACAGGGGACGAGCAGTACTTC CASSRNTGDEQYF
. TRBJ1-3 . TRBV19 TGTGCCAGTAGTATCGGGCGGAGCTCTGGAACCACCATATATTTT CASSIGRSSGTTIYF
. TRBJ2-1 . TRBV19 TGTGCCAGTAGTATCGTCTTTGCAGGGGCTTATGAGCAGTTCTTC CASSIVFAGAYEQFF
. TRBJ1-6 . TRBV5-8 TGTGCCAGCAGCTGCGGGTTTGATTCACCCCTCCACTTT CASSCGFDSPLHF
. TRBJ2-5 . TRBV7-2 TGTGCCAGCAGCTTTATCGACAGGCCAGAACCCCAGTACTTC CASSFIDRPEPQYF
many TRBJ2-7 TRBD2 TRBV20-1 TGCAGTGGAAGCGGGGTTGACGAGCAGTACTTC CSGSGVDEQYF
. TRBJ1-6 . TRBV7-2 TGTGCCAGCAGCTTGACAGTTACTAACTCACCCCTCCACTTT CASSLTVTNSPLHF
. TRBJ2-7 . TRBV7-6 TGTGCCAGCTCGAAGGTCGGCGACTACGAGCAGTACTTC CASSKVGDYEQYF
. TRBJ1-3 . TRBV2 TGTGCCAGCAGCTTCGGCGGCAACAAGATCTATTTT CASSFGGNKIYF
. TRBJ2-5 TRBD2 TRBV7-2 TGTGCCAGTAGCTATACTAGCGGGGGCACACAAGAGACCCAGTACTTC CASSYTSGGTQETQYF
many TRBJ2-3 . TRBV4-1 TGCGCCAGCAGCCGCAACTTTGACCCCGGCACAGATACGCAGTATTTT CASSRNFDPGTDTQYF
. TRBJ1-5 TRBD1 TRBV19 TGTGCCAGTAGAACAGGGGGTAGGAGCAATCAGCCCCAGCATTTT CASRTGGRSNQPQHF
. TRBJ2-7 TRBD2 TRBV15 TGTGCCAGTGGACCGGAACGGGGGGCCTACGAGCAGTACTTC CASGPERGAYEQYF
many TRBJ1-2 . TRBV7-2 TGTGCCAGCAGCTCCCAGACGGGGGGCGACTATGGCTACACCTTC CASSSQTGGDYGYTF
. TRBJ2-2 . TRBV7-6 TGTGCCAGCAGCTTTTCTAGGACGGGGGAGAACACCGGGGAGCTGTTTTTT CASSFSRTGENTGELFF
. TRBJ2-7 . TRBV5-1 TGCGCCAGCAGCATGAGAGGGTACGAGCAGTACTTC CASSMRGYEQYF
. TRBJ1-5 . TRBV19 TGTGCCAGCACCGCAACGGGATATCAGCCCCAGCACTTT CASTATGYQPQHF
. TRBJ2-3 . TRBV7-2 TGTGCCAGCAGCTCCAGTGGGACTGAAGCTTTCTTTCAGTATTTT CASSSSGTEAFFQYF
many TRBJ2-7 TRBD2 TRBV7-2 TGTGCCAGCAGCTTAAATAGCGGGGGGATCTACGAGCAGTACTTC CASSLNSGGIYEQYF
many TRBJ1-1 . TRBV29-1 TGCAGCGTTGATTTTAGCAGAAACACTGAAGCTTTCTTT CSVDFSRNTEAFF
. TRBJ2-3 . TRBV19 TGTGCCAGTAGTATAGATCGTGGGCAGGGAGCAGATACGCAGTATTTT CASSIDRGQGADTQYF
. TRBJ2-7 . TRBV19 TGTGCCACCCGGCGGCTATACGAGCAGTACTTC CATRRLYEQYF
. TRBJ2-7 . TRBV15 TGTGCCACCAGCAGAGGAGGGAGAGGGTGTGGGCAGTACTTC CATSRGGRGCGQYF
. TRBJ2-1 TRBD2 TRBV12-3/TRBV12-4 TGTGCCAGCAGTTCCGGCGGGGGGGCCATCGAGTTATACAATGAGCAGTTCTTC CASSSGGGAIELYNEQFF
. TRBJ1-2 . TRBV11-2 TGTGCCAGCAGCAAAGGTGGTACAGATGGCTACACCTTC CASSKGGTDGYTF
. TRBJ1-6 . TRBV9 TGTGCCAGCAGCGCCAGGAACAGCACCTATACTTCCCCCCTCCACTTT CASSARNSTYTSPLHF
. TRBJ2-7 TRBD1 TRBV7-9 TGTGCCAGCAGCCCCACGATTTTGAGGGGGCCTTCCTACGAGCAGTACTTC CASSPTILRGPSYEQYF
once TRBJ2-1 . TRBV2 TGTGCCAGCAGGGGGGCGGAGCAGTTCTTC CASRGAEQFF
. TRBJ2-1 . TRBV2 TGTGCCAGCAGTTTGGGACCCAACAATGAGCAGTTCTTC CASSLGPNNEQFF
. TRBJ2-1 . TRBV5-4 TGTGCCAGCACACTAGCACACAATGAGCAGTTCTTC CASTLAHNEQFF
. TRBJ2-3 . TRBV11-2 TGTGCCAGCACGGTGGGCGGGACAGATACGCAGTATTTT CASTVGGTDTQYF
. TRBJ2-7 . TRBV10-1 TGCGCCAGCAGCGACAAACAGTGGCCCTACGAGCAGTACTTC CASSDKQWPYEQYF
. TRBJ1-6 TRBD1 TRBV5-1 TGCGCCAGCAGCCCGTACGGACAGGCCAATCGGCCCCTCCACTTT CASSPYGQANRPLHF
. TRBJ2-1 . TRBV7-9 TGTGCCAGCAGCTTATCCACAGATACGCCGTATTTTGAGCAGTTCTTC CASSLSTDTPYFEQFF